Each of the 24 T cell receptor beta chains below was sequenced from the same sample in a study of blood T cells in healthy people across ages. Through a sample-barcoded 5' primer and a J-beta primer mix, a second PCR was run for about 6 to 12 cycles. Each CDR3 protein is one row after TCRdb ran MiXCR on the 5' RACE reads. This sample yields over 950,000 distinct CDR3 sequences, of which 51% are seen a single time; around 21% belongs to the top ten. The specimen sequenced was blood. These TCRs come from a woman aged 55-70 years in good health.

As DNA, the CDR3 is TGCAGTGCTAGTCTTCCATCTGGTAGGACTAACTATGGCTACACCTTC. This gives the protein CSASLPSGRTNYGYTF. This chain connects TRBV20-1 to TRBJ1-2, with no clear D. V was trimmed by 3 bases and J by 0 bases, leaving 17 bases between them. The length of the CDR3 is 16 residues. Germline assignment: CDR1 DFQATT and CDR2 SNEGSKA (reference sequence).

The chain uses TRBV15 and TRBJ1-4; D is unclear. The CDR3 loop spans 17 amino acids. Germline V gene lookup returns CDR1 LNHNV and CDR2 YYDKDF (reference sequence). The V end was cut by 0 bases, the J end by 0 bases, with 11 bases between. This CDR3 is CATSRESPSATNEKLFF. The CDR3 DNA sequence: TGTGCCACCAGCAGAGAATCTCCGAGCGCAACTAATGAAAAACTGTTTTTT.

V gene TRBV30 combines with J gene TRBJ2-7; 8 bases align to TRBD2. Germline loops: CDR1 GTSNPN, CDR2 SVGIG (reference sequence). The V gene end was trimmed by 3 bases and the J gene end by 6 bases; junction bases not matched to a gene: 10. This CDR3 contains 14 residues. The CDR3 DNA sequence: TGTGCCTGGAGCCCGGGACTAGGAACTTCCGAGCAGTACTTC. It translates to CAWSPGLGTSEQYF.

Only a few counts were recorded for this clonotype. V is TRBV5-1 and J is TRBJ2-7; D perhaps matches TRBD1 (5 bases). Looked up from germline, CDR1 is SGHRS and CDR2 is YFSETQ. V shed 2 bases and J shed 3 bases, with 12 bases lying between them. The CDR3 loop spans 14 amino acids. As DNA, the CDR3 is TGCGCCAGCAGCTTCTGGCAGGACAACTACGAGCAGTACTTC. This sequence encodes CASSFWQDNYEQYF. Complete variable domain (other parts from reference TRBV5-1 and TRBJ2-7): KAGVTQTPRYLIKTRGQQVTLSCSPISGHRSVSWYQQTPGQGLQFLFEYFSETQRNKGNFPGRFSGRQFSNSRSEMNVSTLELGDSALYLCASSFWQDNYEQYFGPGTRLTVT.

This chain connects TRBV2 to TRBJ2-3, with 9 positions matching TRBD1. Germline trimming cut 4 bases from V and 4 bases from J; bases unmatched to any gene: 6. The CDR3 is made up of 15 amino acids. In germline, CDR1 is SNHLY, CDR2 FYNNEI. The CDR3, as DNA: TGTGCCAGCAGTGCCGGGACAGGGTTCGCAGATACGCAGTATTTT. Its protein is CASSAGTGFADTQYF. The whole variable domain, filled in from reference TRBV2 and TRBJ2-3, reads EPEVTQTPSHQVTQMGQEVILRCVPISNHLYFYWYRQILGQKVEFLVSFYNNEISEKSEIFDDQFSVERPDGSNFTLKIRSTKLEDSAMYFCASSAGTGFADTQYFGPGTRLTVL.

The CDR3 DNA reads TGCGCCAGCAGCACGGACGGGGGCAATCAGCCCCAGCATTTT. Encoded protein: CASSTDGGNQPQHF. V is TRBV5-1 and J is TRBJ1-5; D remains unclear. The CDR3 contains 14 residues. The germline CDR1 and CDR2 sequences are SGHRS and YFSETQ. V lost 4 bases and J lost 2, with 10 bases in between.

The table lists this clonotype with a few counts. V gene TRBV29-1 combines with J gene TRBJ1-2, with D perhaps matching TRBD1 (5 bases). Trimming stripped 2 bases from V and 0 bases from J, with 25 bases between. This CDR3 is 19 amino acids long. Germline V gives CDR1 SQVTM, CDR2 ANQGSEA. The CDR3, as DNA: TGCAGCGTTGAAATCCACGGCCTTCGGGGCCCCAGTCCTAACTATGGCTACACCTTC. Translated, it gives CSVEIHGLRGPSPNYGYTF.

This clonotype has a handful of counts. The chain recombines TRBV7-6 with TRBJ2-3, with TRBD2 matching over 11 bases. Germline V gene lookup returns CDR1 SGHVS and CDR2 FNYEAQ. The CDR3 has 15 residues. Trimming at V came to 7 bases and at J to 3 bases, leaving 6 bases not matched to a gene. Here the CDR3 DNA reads TGTGCCAGCACCCTTAGCGGGAGGGTAACAGATACGCAGTATTTT. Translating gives CASTLSGRVTDTQYF.

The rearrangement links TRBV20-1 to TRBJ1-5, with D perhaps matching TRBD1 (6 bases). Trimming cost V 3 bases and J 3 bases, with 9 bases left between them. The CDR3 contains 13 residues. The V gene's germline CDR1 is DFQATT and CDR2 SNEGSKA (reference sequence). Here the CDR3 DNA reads TGCAGTGCTAGTAGGACAGTCAATCAGCCCCAGCATTTT. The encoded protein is CSASRTVNQPQHF.

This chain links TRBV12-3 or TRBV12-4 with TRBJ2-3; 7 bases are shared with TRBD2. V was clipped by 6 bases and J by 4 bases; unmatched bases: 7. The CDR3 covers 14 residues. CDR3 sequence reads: CASRLSGGPDTQYF. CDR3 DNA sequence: TGTGCCAGCAGGTTGTCGGGAGGCCCAGATACGCAGTATTTT.

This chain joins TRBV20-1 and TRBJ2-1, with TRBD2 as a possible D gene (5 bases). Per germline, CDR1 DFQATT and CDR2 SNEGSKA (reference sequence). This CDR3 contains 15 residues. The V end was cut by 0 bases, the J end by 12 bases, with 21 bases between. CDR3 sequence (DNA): TGCAGTGCTAGAGATCCGGTAGATCCGGGAAAGGTGCAGTTCTTC. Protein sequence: CSARDPVDPGKVQFF.

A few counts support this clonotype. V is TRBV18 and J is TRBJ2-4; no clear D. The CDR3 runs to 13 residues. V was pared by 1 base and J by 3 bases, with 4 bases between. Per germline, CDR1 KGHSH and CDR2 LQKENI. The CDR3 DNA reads TGTGCCAGCTCACCACAAAGCAAAAACATTCAGTACTTC. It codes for CASSPQSKNIQYF.

The CDR3 loop is CSVGVGQGAYEQYF. Written as DNA, the CDR3 is TGCAGCGTTGGGGTGGGACAGGGGGCCTACGAGCAGTACTTC. The chain links TRBV29-1 to TRBJ2-7, with 11 bases fitting TRBD1. The CDR3 length is 14 residues. Germline-derived CDR1 and CDR2 are SQVTM and ANQGSEA. V lost 4 bases to trimming and J lost 2 bases; unmatched junction nucleotides: 4.

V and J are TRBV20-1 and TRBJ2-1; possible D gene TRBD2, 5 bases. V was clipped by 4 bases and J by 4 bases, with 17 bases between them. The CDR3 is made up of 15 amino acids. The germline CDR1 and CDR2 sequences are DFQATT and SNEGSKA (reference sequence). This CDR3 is CSAIPIRSGYNEQFF. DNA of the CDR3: TGCAGTGCTATACCCATCCGGTCGGGATACAATGAGCAGTTCTTC.

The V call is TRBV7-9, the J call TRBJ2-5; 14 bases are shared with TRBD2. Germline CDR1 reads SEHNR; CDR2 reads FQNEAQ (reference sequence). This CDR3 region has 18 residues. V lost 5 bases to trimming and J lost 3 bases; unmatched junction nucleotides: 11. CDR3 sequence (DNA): TGTGCCAGCAGCCCGGGACTAGCGGGAGTCGGCTCTGAAGAGACCCAGTACTTC. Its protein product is CASSPGLAGVGSEETQYF. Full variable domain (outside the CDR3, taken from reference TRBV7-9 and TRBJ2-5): DTGVSQNPRHKITKRGQNVTFRCDPISEHNRLYWYRQTLGQGPEFLTYFQNEAQLEKSRLLSDRFSAERPKGSFSTLEIQRTEQGDSAMYLCASSPGLAGVGSEETQYFGPGTRLLVL.

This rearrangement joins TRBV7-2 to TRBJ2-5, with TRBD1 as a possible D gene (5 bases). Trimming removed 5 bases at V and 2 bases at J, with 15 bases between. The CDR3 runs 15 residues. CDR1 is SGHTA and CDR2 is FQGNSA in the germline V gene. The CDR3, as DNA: TGTGCCAGCAGCACTCGCCGCAGGGCGCAAGAGACCCAGTACTTC. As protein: CASSTRRRAQETQYF.

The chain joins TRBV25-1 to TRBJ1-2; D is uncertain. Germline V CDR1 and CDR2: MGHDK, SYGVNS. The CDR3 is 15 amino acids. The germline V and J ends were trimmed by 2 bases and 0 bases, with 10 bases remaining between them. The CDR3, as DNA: TGTGCCAGCAGTGAACCCAACAGTGCTAACTATGGCTACACCTTC. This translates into CASSEPNSANYGYTF.

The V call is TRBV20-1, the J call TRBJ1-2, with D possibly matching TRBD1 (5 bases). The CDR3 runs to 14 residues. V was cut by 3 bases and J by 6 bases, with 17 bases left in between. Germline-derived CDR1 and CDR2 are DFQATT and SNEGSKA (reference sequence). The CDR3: CSASTPGGRDGYTF. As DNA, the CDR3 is TGCAGTGCTAGCACGCCCGGGGGTAGGGATGGCTACACCTTC.

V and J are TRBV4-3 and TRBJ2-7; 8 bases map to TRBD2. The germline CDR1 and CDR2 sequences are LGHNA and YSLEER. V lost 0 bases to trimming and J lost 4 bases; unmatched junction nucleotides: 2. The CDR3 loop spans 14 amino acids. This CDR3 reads CASSQDTSGYEQYF. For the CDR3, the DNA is TGCGCCAGCAGCCAAGATACTAGCGGTTACGAGCAGTACTTC.

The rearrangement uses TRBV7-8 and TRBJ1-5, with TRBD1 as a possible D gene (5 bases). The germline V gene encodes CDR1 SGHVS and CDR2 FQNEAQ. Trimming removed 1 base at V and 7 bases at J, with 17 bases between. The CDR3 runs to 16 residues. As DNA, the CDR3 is TGTGCCAGCAGCTTAGGAGGGGATCAAAGGGTCCAGCCCCAGCATTTT. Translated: CASSLGGDQRVQPQHF.

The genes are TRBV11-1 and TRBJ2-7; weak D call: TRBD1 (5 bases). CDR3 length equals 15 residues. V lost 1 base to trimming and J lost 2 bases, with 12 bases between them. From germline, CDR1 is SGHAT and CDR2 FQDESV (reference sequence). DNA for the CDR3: TGTGCCAGCAGCTTAGAGCAGGGCCCTCCCTACGAGCAGTACTTC. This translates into CASSLEQGPPYEQYF. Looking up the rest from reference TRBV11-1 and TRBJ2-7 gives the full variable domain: EAEVAQSPRYKITEKSQAVAFWCDPISGHATLYWYRQILGQGPELLVQFQDESVVDDSQLPKDRFSAERLKGVDSTLKIQPAELGDSAMYLCASSLEQGPPYEQYFGPGTRLTVT.

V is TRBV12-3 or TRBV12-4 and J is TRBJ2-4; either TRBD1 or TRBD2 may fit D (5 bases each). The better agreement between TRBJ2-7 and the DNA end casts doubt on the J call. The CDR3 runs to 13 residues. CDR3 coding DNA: TGTGCCAGCCGAAGGGACCAGACCTACGAGCAGTACTTC. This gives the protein CASRRDQTYEQYF.

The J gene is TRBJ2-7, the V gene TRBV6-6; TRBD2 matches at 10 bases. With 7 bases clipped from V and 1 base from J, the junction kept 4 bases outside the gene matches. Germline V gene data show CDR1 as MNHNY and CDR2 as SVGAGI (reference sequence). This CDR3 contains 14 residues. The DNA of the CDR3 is TGTGCCAGCATTCCAGCGGGAGGGTCCTACGAGCAGTACTTC. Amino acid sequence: CASIPAGGSYEQYF.

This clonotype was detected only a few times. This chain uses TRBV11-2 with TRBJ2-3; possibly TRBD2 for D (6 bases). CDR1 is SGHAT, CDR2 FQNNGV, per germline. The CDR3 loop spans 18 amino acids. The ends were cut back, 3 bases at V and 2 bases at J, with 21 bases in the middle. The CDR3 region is CASSFNLPGGYDTDTQYF. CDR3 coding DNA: TGTGCCAGCAGCTTTAATCTACCAGGAGGGTACGACACAGATACGCAGTATTTT.